This T cell receptor beta chain was identified during a study of cytomegalovirus exposure and HLA in healthy donors. Overall study results and limits: CMV antigen specificity of three CMV-associated chains was confirmed in vitro.

The PCR had 60 Vbeta and 13 Jbeta primers. Repertoires were generated with immunoSEQ multiplex PCR, while TCRdb's copy carries only in-frame clones and drops some. This sample yields about 130,000 clones, of which approximately 78% are seen a single time; approximately 1.1% belongs to the top ten. CDR3 length: 14 amino acids. Germline V lookup: CDR1 SNHLY, CDR2 FYNNEI. Trimming pared 2 bases from V and 1 base from J, leaving 5 bases between. Points on this clone: Its antigen is undetermined.

The sample was PBMCs. The genes are TRBV2 and TRBJ1-4, with a weak D call TRBD1 (5 bases). This clonotype was obtained from a woman aged 30 to 39 in good health and CMV-seronegative. CDR3 residues: CASSEQGTNEKLFF. CDR3 in DNA: TGTGCCAGCAGTGAACAGGGAACTAATGAAAAACTGTTTTTT.